Listed here is a single T cell receptor beta chain. Its specificity is not known. This record comes from a study of shared clonotypes between healthy human individuals. Findings of the study overall: Sorted-subset sequencing was shown by rarefaction to be incomplete despite large depth. Sharing across four donors was highest in naive CD4 (around 5%) and lowest in memory CD8 (roughly 0.4%).

TCRdb's table, derived via immunoSEQ multiplex PCR, lists solely in-frame clones and lacks some. The table records around 2,000,000 clones, 85% to 95% of them present only once. The study drew all its donors from Caucasian adults living in Nashville, Tennessee. The authors divided CD4+ cells into CD45RA+ naive and CD45RA-negative memory subsets. The CDR3 has 15 residues. Germline CDR1 SQVTM, CDR2 ANQGSEA. J lost 1 base, V lost 3 bases, and 6 bases had no gene match. The receptor was isolated from a man aged 18-30 years in good health. Material for sequencing was naive CD4+ T cells sorted from blood. Subset given: CD45RA+ positively selected. The chain is built from TRBV29-1 and TRBJ2-1, with 7 nucleotides matching TRBD2. CDR3 sequence reads: CSVEVPGLSYNEQFF. CDR3 DNA sequence: TGCAGCGTTGAGGTACCGGGACTATCCTACAATGAGCAGTTCTTC.